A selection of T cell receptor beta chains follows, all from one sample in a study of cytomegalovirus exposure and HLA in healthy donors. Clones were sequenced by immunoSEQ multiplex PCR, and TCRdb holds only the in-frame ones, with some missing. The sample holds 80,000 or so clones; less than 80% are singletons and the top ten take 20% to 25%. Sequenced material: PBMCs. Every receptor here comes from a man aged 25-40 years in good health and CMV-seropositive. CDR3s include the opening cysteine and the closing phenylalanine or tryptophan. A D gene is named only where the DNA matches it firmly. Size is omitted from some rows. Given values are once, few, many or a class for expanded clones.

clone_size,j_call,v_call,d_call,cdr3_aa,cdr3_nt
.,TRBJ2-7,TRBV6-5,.,CASTQLRPYEQYF,TGTGCCAGCACACAGCTCCGACCCTACGAGCAGTACTTC
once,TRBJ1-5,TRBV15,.,CATSRDSTSGQPQHF,TGTGCCACCAGCAGAGATAGTACATCGGGGCAGCCCCAGCATTTT
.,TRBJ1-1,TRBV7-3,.,CASSLGGEGTEAFF,TGTGCCAGCAGCTTAGGGGGCGAGGGCACTGAAGCTTTCTTT
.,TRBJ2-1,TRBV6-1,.,CASSADAGNEQFF,TGTGCCAGCAGTGCCGACGCGGGGAATGAGCAGTTCTTC
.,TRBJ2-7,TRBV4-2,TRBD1,CASSQGLKDRGHYEQYF,TGTGCCAGCAGCCAAGGACTAAAGGACAGGGGACACTACGAGCAGTACTTC
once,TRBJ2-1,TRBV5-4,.,CASSLGRLVNYRDEQFF,TGTGCCAGCAGCTTGGGGCGACTAGTGAACTATAGGGATGAGCAGTTCTTC
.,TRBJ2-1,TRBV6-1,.,CASREGGPGQFF,TGTGCCAGCAGGGAGGGAGGTCCTGGGCAGTTCTTC
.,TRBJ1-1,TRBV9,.,CASSPPRSTEAFF,TGTGCCAGCAGCCCCCCCCGGAGCACTGAAGCTTTCTTT
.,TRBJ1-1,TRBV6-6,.,CASTLGGNTEAFF,TGTGCCAGCACTCTAGGGGGGAACACTGAAGCTTTCTTT
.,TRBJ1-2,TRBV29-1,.,CSVLSGGGYPF,TGCAGCGTTCTCTCTGGAGGAGGCTACCCCTTC
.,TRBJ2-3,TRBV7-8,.,CASSSKRTSTDTQYF,TGTGCCAGCAGCTCGAAGCGGACTAGCACAGATACGCAGTATTTT
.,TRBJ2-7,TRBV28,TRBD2,CASSEGLAGNYEQYF,TGTGCCAGCAGTGAAGGACTAGCGGGTAACTACGAGCAGTACTTC
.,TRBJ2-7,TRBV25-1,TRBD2,CASSGGWREFHEQYF,TGTGCCAGCAGTGGGGGCTGGCGGGAGTTTCACGAGCAGTACTTC
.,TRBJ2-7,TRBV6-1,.,CASEEQVPEQYF,TGTGCCAGCGAGGAACAGGTACCCGAGCAGTACTTC